Presented here are 14 T cell receptor beta chains from one specimen sequenced in a study of T cell clones after liver transplantation. Some clones are missing from TCRdb's copy, which holds only in-frame ones; the method was immunoSEQ multiplex PCR. The sample has tens of thousands of clones; over 70% are singletons. The starting material was CD4+ T cells from blood, obtained before liver transplant. These TCRs come from a human donor who received a liver transplant.

V is TRBV6-1 and J is TRBJ1-5; D is possibly TRBD1 (6 bases). The CDR3 has 13 amino acids. With 7 bases removed from V and 6 bases from J, the gap between germline ends came to 13 bases. Germline CDR1 is MNHNS and CDR2 is SASEGT. CDR3 protein: CASTSTGRQPQHF. In DNA form, the CDR3 reads TGTGCCAGCACCTCGACAGGACGTCAGCCCCAGCATTTT.

The V call is TRBV25-1, the J call TRBJ2-7; 12 nucleotides line up with TRBD1. Germline CDR1 MGHDK, CDR2 SYGVNS. V trimming: 3 bases; J trimming: 4 bases; junction bases outside the gene matches: 4. There are 15 residues in the CDR3. The CDR3 DNA is TGTGCCAGCAGTGAGGGGACAGGGGGCGGGTACGAGCAGTACTTC. Protein sequence: CASSEGTGGGYEQYF.

This clone appeared a few times. At one end the junction does not follow the germline gene, possibly because of a read error. The J gene is TRBJ1-1, the V gene TRBV28; D remains unclear. CDR1 MDHEN and CDR2 SYDVKM come from the germline V gene. CDR3 length: 14 amino acids. This CDR3 reads CASITHGVNTEAFF. The DNA for the CDR3 is TGTGCCAGCATCACGCACGGGGTGAATACTGAAGCTTTCTTT.

This chain joins TRBV27 and TRBJ2-7; TRBD2 matches 9 bases. The CDR3 sequence is 15 residues long. The V segment lost 7 bases and the J segment 6 bases; nucleotides outside the gene matches: 13. The germline gives CDR1 MNHEY, CDR2 SMNVEV (reference sequence). CDR3 DNA: TGTGCCAGCACCCGACAGACTAGCGGTGGAGTCGAGCAGTACTTC. Translated: CASTRQTSGGVEQYF.

The rearrangement uses TRBV2 and TRBJ1-1; D gene uncertain. This CDR3 comprises 15 residues. Germline assignment: CDR1 SNHLY and CDR2 FYNNEI. V was pared by 0 bases and J by 0 bases, with 8 bases between. The CDR3, as DNA: TGTGCCAGCAGTGAAGCAAGAGGAATGAACACTGAAGCTTTCTTT. Encoded protein: CASSEARGMNTEAFF. The full variable domain, in which reference TRBV2 and TRBJ1-1 provide the parts outside the CDR3, is EPEVTQTPSHQVTQMGQEVILRCVPISNHLYFYWYRQILGQKVEFLVSFYNNEISEKSEIFDDQFSVERPDGSNFTLKIRSTKLEDSAMYFCASSEARGMNTEAFFGQGTRLTVV.

This sequence joins TRBV6-6 and TRBJ1-1; no reliable D call. CDR3 length equals 14 residues. Germline loops: CDR1 MNHNY, CDR2 SVGAGI (reference sequence). V dropped 0 bases and J dropped 0 bases, with 5 bases sitting between them. Here the CDR3 reads CASSYSRVNTEAFF. Here the CDR3 DNA reads TGTGCCAGCAGTTACTCTCGGGTGAACACTGAAGCTTTCTTT.

The chain has TRBV23-1 and TRBJ1-1; tentatively, D is TRBD1 (6 bases). TRBV23-1 is assigned to the ORF class and has an uncertain function. CDR3 size: 16 residues. Trimming shortened V by 0 bases and J by 4 bases, and 15 bases separated the two germline ends. The CDR3 sequence: CASSQSPSQGCTEAFF. In nucleotides, the CDR3 is TGCGCCAGCAGTCAATCTCCCTCACAGGGATGCACTGAAGCTTTCTTT.

CDR3 sequence reads: CASSLVGQPQHF. The CDR3 DNA reads TGTGCCAGCAGCTTAGTCGGGCAGCCCCAGCATTTT. This chain uses TRBV11-2 with TRBJ1-5; D is unclear. Trimming removed 1 base at V and 7 bases at J, with 5 bases between. The CDR3 is made up of 12 amino acids. Germline assignment: CDR1 SGHAT and CDR2 FQNNGV.

The V call is TRBV30, the J call TRBJ2-3; 8 nucleotides line up with TRBD1. CDR1 and CDR2 (germline): GTSNPN, SVGIG (reference sequence). This CDR3 has 16 amino acids. Trimming removed 3 bases from V and 0 bases from J; junction bases left unmatched: 8. CDR3: CAWRTPGGLSTDTQYF. The CDR3 nucleotides read TGTGCCTGGAGAACCCCAGGGGGCCTTAGCACAGATACGCAGTATTTT.

The chain is built from TRBV9 and TRBJ1-1; tentative D call: TRBD1 (6 bases). Germline values: CDR1 SGDLS, CDR2 YYNGEE. The CDR3 sequence is 14 residues long. V gave up 3 bases and J gave up 2 bases, with 11 bases separating them. CDR3 region: CASSAGTSNTEAFF. The CDR3 nucleotides are TGTGCCAGCAGCGCCGGGACATCAAACACTGAAGCTTTCTTT.

The chain combines TRBV5-6 with TRBJ1-2; no reliable D call. This CDR3 comprises 14 residues. Germline V gene data show CDR1 as SGHDT and CDR2 as YYEEEE. Deletions cut 0 bases from V and 1 base from J, with 7 bases between. The CDR3 DNA follows: TGTGCCAGCAGCTTGGAACACCGTAACTATGGCTACACCTTC. It encodes CASSLEHRNYGYTF.

The chain carries TRBV7-8 and TRBJ1-2; 9 positions agree with TRBD1. There are 15 residues in the CDR3. CDR1 is SGHVS and CDR2 is FQNEAQ in the germline V gene. V was clipped by 1 base and J by 7 bases; unmatched bases: 7. The CDR3 loop is CASSLDARTGAGYTF. The DNA of the CDR3 is TGTGCCAGCAGCTTAGACGCTCGGACAGGGGCTGGCTACACCTTC. Based on the CDR3 plus reference TRBV7-8 and TRBJ1-2, the full variable domain is GAGVSQSPRYKVAKRGQDVALRCDPISGHVSLFWYQQALGQGPEFLTYFQNEAQLDKSGLPSDRFFAERPEGSVSTLKIQRTQQEDSAVYLCASSLDARTGAGYTFGSGTRLTVV.

This clone showed up just a few times. The J gene is TRBJ2-7, the V gene TRBV18; 9 bases are a match to TRBD1. The germline V gene has CDR1 KGHSH and CDR2 LQKENI. V dropped 3 bases and J dropped 6; count of bases not matched to a gene: 3. This CDR3 is built from 13 residues. The CDR3 DNA reads TGTGCCAGCTCACCCCCACAGGGGGCCGAGCAGTACTTC. As protein: CASSPPQGAEQYF.

The chain combines TRBV19 with TRBJ1-5; D might be TRBD1 (6 bases). Germline CDR1 reads LNHDA; CDR2 reads SQIVND (reference sequence). CDR3 length equals 13 residues. The V and J ends lost 7 bases and 7 bases respectively, with 14 bases between them. CDR3 region: CASTRGGQQPQHF. DNA of the CDR3: TGTGCCAGTACCCGCGGGGGCCAGCAGCCCCAGCATTTT.